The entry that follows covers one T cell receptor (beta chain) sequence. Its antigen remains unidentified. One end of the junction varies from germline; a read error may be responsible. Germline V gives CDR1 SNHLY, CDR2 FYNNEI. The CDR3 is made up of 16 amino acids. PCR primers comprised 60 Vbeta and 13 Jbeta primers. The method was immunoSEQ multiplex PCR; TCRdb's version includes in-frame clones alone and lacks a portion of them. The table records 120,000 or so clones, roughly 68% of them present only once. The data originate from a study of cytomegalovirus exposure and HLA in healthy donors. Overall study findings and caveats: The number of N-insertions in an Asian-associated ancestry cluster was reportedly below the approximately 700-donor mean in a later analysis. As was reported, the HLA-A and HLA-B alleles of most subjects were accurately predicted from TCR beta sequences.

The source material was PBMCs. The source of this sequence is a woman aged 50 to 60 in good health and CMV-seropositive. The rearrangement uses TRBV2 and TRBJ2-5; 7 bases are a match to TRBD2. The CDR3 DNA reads TGTGCCAGCATTCCCACGACTAGCTCCGCTCAAGGGACCCAGTACTTC. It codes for CASIPTTSSAQGTQYF.